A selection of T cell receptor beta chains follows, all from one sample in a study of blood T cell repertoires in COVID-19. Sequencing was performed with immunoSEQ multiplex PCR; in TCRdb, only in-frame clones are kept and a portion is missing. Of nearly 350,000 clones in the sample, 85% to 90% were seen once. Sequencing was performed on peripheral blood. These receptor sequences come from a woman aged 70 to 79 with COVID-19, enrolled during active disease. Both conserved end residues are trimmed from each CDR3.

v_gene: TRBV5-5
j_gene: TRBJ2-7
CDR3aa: ASSLWVEEQY

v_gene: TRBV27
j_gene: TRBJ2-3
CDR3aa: ASTRIAGNVRDTQY

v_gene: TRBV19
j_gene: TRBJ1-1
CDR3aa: ASSQGLAEAF

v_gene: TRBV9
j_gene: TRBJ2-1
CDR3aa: ASSATGYNEQF

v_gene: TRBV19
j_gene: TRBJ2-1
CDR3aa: ASSPVVAGREQF

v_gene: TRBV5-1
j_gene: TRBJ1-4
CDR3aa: ASSLTPGTGGEKLF

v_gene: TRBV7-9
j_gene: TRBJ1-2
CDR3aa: ASTIPERQANYGYT

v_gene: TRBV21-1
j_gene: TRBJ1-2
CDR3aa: ASSPYRGIYGYT

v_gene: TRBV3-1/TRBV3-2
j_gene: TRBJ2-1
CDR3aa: ASSGGTYNEQF

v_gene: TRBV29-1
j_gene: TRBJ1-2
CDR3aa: SAQGDNYGYT

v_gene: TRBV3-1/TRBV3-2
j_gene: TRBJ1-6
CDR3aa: ASSQDTRTPLH

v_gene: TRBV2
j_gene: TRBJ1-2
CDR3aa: ATGTTGGYT